A selection of T cell receptor beta chains follows, all from one sample in a study of blood T cell repertoires in COVID-19. Sequenced by immunoSEQ multiplex PCR; TCRdb stores in-frame clones only, minus some. The sample contains tens of thousands of clones, roughly 83% of which appear only once. Material: peripheral blood. These receptors all come from a woman at least 80 years old with acute or convalescent COVID-19. CDR3s include the opening cysteine and the closing phenylalanine or tryptophan. Fields, in order: CDR3 protein, CDR3 length, J gene, D gene, V gene. The D gene is left open where the match is weak.

CASAGTTGELFF | 12 | TRBJ2-2 | . | TRBV19
CASRYERGQINEQFF | 15 | TRBJ2-1 | TRBD2 | TRBV11-1
CASSYRGNNEQFF | 13 | TRBJ2-1 | . | TRBV6-2/TRBV6-3
CASSPRDRGGDEQYF | 15 | TRBJ2-7 | TRBD1 | TRBV5-4
CASSPGTAPGNTEAFF | 16 | TRBJ1-1 | TRBD1 | TRBV7-9
CAISESGTSLAYGYTF | 16 | TRBJ1-2 | . | TRBV10-3
CASTSGQREAFF | 12 | TRBJ1-1 | . | TRBV6-5
CAAGSGGGSTDTQYF | 15 | TRBJ2-3 | TRBD2 | TRBV7-8
CASSRLAGGPYEQYF | 15 | TRBJ2-7 | TRBD2 | TRBV5-6
CSADGGNGQPQHF | 13 | TRBJ1-5 | . | TRBV29-1
CASSLTSSSGTGRNTF | 16 | TRBJ1-2 | TRBD1 | TRBV27
CASSHIIMAGAMDTEAFF | 18 | TRBJ1-1 | . | TRBV3-1/TRBV3-2
CATSAGNSNQPQHF | 14 | TRBJ1-5 | . | TRBV24-1
CACPLAASTDTQYF | 14 | TRBJ2-3 | . | TRBV30
CASSDRDRVYNEQFF | 15 | TRBJ2-1 | TRBD1 | TRBV6-4
CASSIDRTGFLAGNTIYF | 18 | TRBJ1-3 | TRBD1 | TRBV19
CASSGPISYNEQFF | 14 | TRBJ2-1 | . | TRBV25-1
CATRGSGANVLTF | 13 | TRBJ2-6 | . | TRBV24-1
CASSVDTLWGPKNIQYF | 17 | TRBJ2-4 | . | TRBV9
CASSPQGMNTEAFF | 14 | TRBJ1-1 | TRBD1 | TRBV5-1
CASSLLRTGGELFF | 14 | TRBJ2-2 | . | TRBV27
CATSRSTSGTDTQYF | 15 | TRBJ2-3 | TRBD2 | TRBV15
CASSADRGREQYF | 13 | TRBJ2-7 | TRBD1 | TRBV11-3
CASLLGHSYEQYF | 13 | TRBJ2-7 | . | TRBV6-5
CASRIDTGGRNSPLHF | 16 | TRBJ1-6 | TRBD1 | TRBV6-6
CASSYSGTGRAEQYF | 15 | TRBJ2-7 | TRBD1 | TRBV6-6
CASSSDVVKEGQNTEAFF | 18 | TRBJ1-1 | . | TRBV7-9
CASRGQGAAGANVLTF | 16 | TRBJ2-6 | TRBD1 | TRBV19
CAISNPGGGEGEQFF | 15 | TRBJ2-1 | TRBD1 | TRBV10-3
CASSVQGWYTGELFF | 15 | TRBJ2-2 | . | TRBV9
CASSLGTANTEAFF | 14 | TRBJ1-1 | . | TRBV27
CSVRGGRTSTAALEQYF | 17 | TRBJ2-7 | . | TRBV29-1
CASSFDRAGLEAFF | 14 | TRBJ1-1 | TRBD1 | TRBV27
CASSRRTGESYEQYF | 15 | TRBJ2-7 | . | TRBV5-5
CASSSTRIYRRNEQYF | 16 | TRBJ2-7 | . | TRBV5-6
CASSLGTRSYNEQFF | 15 | TRBJ2-1 | TRBD2 | TRBV5-4
CASSFLTGTSYEQYF | 15 | TRBJ2-7 | TRBD1 | TRBV7-9
CASSLGLSGNTIYF | 14 | TRBJ1-3 | . | TRBV5-8
CASSLAGDNEQFF | 13 | TRBJ2-1 | . | TRBV5-1
CASSPMTSTVTYEQYF | 16 | TRBJ2-7 | . | TRBV5-1
CASSPISDSNSPLHF | 15 | TRBJ1-6 | . | TRBV18
CASIIAGAYNEQFF | 14 | TRBJ2-1 | TRBD2 | TRBV6-5
CASSLFGTVSYEQYF | 15 | TRBJ2-7 | . | TRBV11-3
CARRFQIAVCSCEQYF | 16 | TRBJ2-7 | . | TRBV5-3
CASSAGLAGGEEETQYF | 17 | TRBJ2-5 | TRBD2 | TRBV9
CASSLAPNEKLFF | 13 | TRBJ1-4 | . | TRBV7-7
CASSDSASNVAGELFF | 16 | TRBJ2-2 | . | TRBV6-4
CASTAGLSYNEQFF | 14 | TRBJ2-1 | . | TRBV6-5
CASSLPLGTRLEQYF | 15 | TRBJ2-7 | TRBD2 | TRBV7-2
CASIPSGVTEAFF | 13 | TRBJ1-1 | . | TRBV12-3/TRBV12-4
CASSRTGTGNTEAFF | 15 | TRBJ1-1 | TRBD1 | TRBV6-5
CASSLGLAADEQFF | 14 | TRBJ2-1 | TRBD2 | TRBV7-6
CASSTGGSNSPLHF | 14 | TRBJ1-6 | TRBD1 | TRBV19
CASSAGRGKGETQYF | 15 | TRBJ2-5 | TRBD1 | TRBV9
CATSGYAPKNNEQFF | 15 | TRBJ2-1 | . | TRBV24-1